The rows below give T cell receptor beta chains drawn from one sample of a study of cytomegalovirus exposure and HLA in healthy donors. Profiled with immunoSEQ multiplex PCR; TCRdb holds only in-frame clones, not every one. The sample contains some 270,000 clones, about four fifths of which appear only once. Source material: PBMCs. All receptors come from a girl aged 2 to 9 in good health and CMV-seronegative. Each CDR3 is given with its conserved first and last residue. The D gene is left open where the match is weak. Rows may omit the clone size; those that give it use once, few, many or a size class.

TRBJ2-3,TRBD2,.,TRBV5-6,16,CASSLQTSGYTDTQYF,TGTGCCAGCAGCTTGCAGACTAGCGGGTACACAGATACGCAGTATTTT
TRBJ2-7,TRBD2,few,TRBV11-2,16,CASSLGSGRVPWEQYF,TGTGCCAGCAGCTTGGGTAGCGGGAGAGTCCCCTGGGAGCAGTACTTC
TRBJ2-3,TRBD2,once,TRBV7-3,13,CASSPRGGDTQYF,TGTGCCAGCAGCCCCCGGGGGGGGGATACGCAGTATTTT
TRBJ2-3,TRBD2,few,TRBV9,17,CASSVAGTSGRTDTQYF,TGTGCCAGCAGCGTAGCCGGGACTAGCGGGAGAACAGATACGCAGTATTTT
TRBJ1-2,.,.,TRBV2,12,CASSVSAGGYTF,TGTGCCAGCAGTGTTTCCGCGGGTGGCTACACCTTC
TRBJ1-1,.,.,TRBV10-2,14,CASSEPGVNTEAFF,TGCGCCAGCAGTGAGCCAGGGGTTAACACTGAAGCTTTCTTT
TRBJ1-1,.,few,TRBV7-9,14,CASSLMGSNTEAFF,TGTGCCAGCAGCTTAATGGGCTCGAACACTGAAGCTTTCTTT
TRBJ2-7,.,few,TRBV6-5,15,CASSTRGPLFSEQYF,TGTGCCAGCAGCACCAGGGGTCCCCTTTTCTCCGAGCAGTACTTC
TRBJ2-1,TRBD2,.,TRBV19,12,CASMGGYNEQFF,TGTGCCAGTATGGGGGGGTACAATGAGCAGTTCTTC
TRBJ2-2,.,.,TRBV11-2,17,CASSLWAQALNTGELFF,TGTGCCAGCAGCCTTTGGGCCCAGGCTCTGAACACCGGGGAGCTGTTTTTT
TRBJ1-2,.,.,TRBV16,12,CASSHGGSGYTF,TGTGCCAGCAGCCATGGGGGCAGTGGCTACACCTTC
TRBJ2-5,.,.,TRBV6-1,17,CASSEALGAAPPETQYF,TGTGCCAGCAGTGAAGCTTTGGGAGCGGCCCCTCCGGAGACCCAGTACTTC
TRBJ2-7,TRBD1,.,TRBV18,13,CASSPDRAGKQYF,TGTGCCAGCTCACCAGACAGGGCTGGAAAGCAGTACTTC
TRBJ1-2,.,.,TRBV28,14,CASKGLGATDGYTF,TGTGCCAGCAAAGGCTTGGGGGCTACGGATGGCTACACCTTC
TRBJ2-7,TRBD2,.,TRBV9,15,CASSVASSGSYEQYF,TGTGCCAGCAGCGTAGCGAGTAGCGGGAGCTACGAGCAGTACTTC
TRBJ2-3,.,.,TRBV27,13,CASSFWEHDTQYF,TGTGCCAGCAGTTTTTGGGAGCATGATACGCAGTATTTT
TRBJ1-1,.,.,TRBV28,13,CASRSGGFTEAFF,TGTGCCAGCAGAAGCGGGGGGTTTACTGAAGCTTTCTTT
TRBJ2-7,TRBD2,.,TRBV27,16,CASSWRTSGPSYEQYF,TGTGCCAGCAGTTGGAGGACTAGCGGTCCTTCCTACGAGCAGTACTTC
TRBJ1-5,TRBD1,once,TRBV28,15,CASSPVDRAFQPQHF,TGTGCCAGCAGTCCGGTGGACAGGGCGTTTCAGCCCCAGCATTTT
TRBJ1-5,.,few,TRBV5-1,14,CASSGGGNNQPQHF,TGCGCCAGCAGTGGGGGGGGAAACAATCAGCCCCAGCATTTT
TRBJ2-3,.,once,TRBV7-9,13,CASSARGTDTQYF,TGTGCCAGCAGCGCCCGGGGGACAGATACGCAGTATTTT
TRBJ1-2,.,.,TRBV28,20,CASSSPTDRTLPNLHYGYTF,TGTGCCAGCAGTTCCCCTACTGACAGGACTCTCCCCAATTTGCACTATGGCTACACCTTC
TRBJ2-2,TRBD1,.,TRBV2,19,CASSSDRGRVGVNTGELFF,TGTGCCAGCAGCTCGGACAGGGGGCGCGTGGGGGTTAACACCGGGGAGCTGTTTTTT
TRBJ1-1,TRBD1,.,TRBV5-1,13,CASSHGTVTEAFF,TGCGCCAGCAGCCATGGGACAGTCACTGAAGCTTTCTTT
TRBJ2-1,TRBD2,.,TRBV6-5,13,CASSSGRYNEQFF,TGTGCCAGCAGTAGCGGGAGATACAATGAGCAGTTCTTC
TRBJ2-7,TRBD2,.,TRBV27,16,CASSLSAGEFAYEQYF,TGTGCCAGCAGTTTATCAGCGGGAGAATTCGCCTACGAGCAGTACTTC
TRBJ2-1,TRBD2,.,TRBV29-1,14,CSVEGGGAYNEQFF,TGCAGCGTTGAGGGCGGGGGAGCCTACAATGAGCAGTTCTTC
TRBJ1-1,.,few,TRBV6-6,16,CASSYSSRGGNTEAFF,TGTGCCAGCAGTTACTCTTCTAGGGGGGGCAACACTGAAGCTTTCTTT
TRBJ1-6,TRBD1,.,TRBV5-4,13,CASGDRANSPLHF,TGTGCCAGCGGGGACAGGGCTAATTCACCCCTCCACTTT
TRBJ1-1,TRBD1,few,TRBV15,18,CATSRGGTGGAWSTEAFF,TGTGCCACCAGCAGAGGGGGGACAGGGGGCGCCTGGAGCACTGAAGCTTTCTTT
TRBJ1-5,.,.,TRBV19,14,CASGEKYSNQPQHF,TGTGCCTCCGGAGAAAAATATAGCAATCAGCCCCAGCATTTT
TRBJ2-1,.,.,TRBV23-1,17,CASIPPPPLSSYNEQFF,TGCGCCAGCATCCCACCCCCCCCACTGAGCTCCTACAATGAGCAGTTCTTC
TRBJ1-6,.,.,TRBV27,14,CASSRGLYNSPLHF,TGTGCCAGCAGCCGTGGACTGTATAATTCACCCCTCCACTTT
TRBJ2-7,TRBD2,.,TRBV6-5,16,CASSYAGLAGSYEQYF,TGTGCCAGCAGTTACGCGGGACTAGCAGGCTCCTACGAGCAGTACTTC
TRBJ1-2,TRBD1,.,TRBV29-1,13,CSVPTGGYYGYTF,TGCAGCGTCCCGACAGGGGGCTACTATGGCTACACCTTC
TRBJ2-1,TRBD1,.,TRBV7-2,15,CASSPRQGARNEQFF,TGTGCCAGCAGCCCGCGACAGGGGGCTAGGAATGAGCAGTTCTTC
TRBJ1-5,.,.,TRBV15,14,CATSRVNKNQPQHF,TGTGCCACCAGCAGAGTGAACAAGAATCAGCCCCAGCATTTT
TRBJ1-1,.,once,TRBV7-4,14,CASSLVVPGRIAFF,TGTGCCAGCAGCTTAGTGGTACCCGGGAGGATAGCTTTCTTT
TRBJ2-3,.,.,TRBV7-9,13,CASSTGGGDTQYF,TGTGCCAGCAGCACCGGTGGGGGGGATACGCAGTATTTT
TRBJ2-2,TRBD2,.,TRBV7-2,17,CASSGGLAGRGPGELFF,TGTGCCAGCAGCGGGGGACTAGCGGGCCGCGGACCCGGGGAGCTGTTTTTT
TRBJ2-7,TRBD2,few,TRBV30,13,CAWGRGGTYEQYF,TGTGCCTGGGGCCGGGGGGGAACCTACGAGCAGTACTTC
TRBJ1-4,.,.,TRBV30,15,CAWSGGRQNLLELFF,TGTGCCTGGAGTGGTGGTAGGCAGAATCTCCTAGAACTGTTTTTT
TRBJ1-1,TRBD1,.,TRBV5-1,15,CASSGGQGWRAEAFF,TGCGCCAGCAGCGGGGGACAGGGGTGGAGGGCTGAAGCTTTCTTT
TRBJ2-1,.,.,TRBV7-9,16,CASSLFGGPLYNEQFF,TGTGCCAGCAGCTTATTCGGGGGACCCCTCTACAATGAGCAGTTCTTC
TRBJ2-7,TRBD1,.,TRBV6-1,16,CASSEATGLAFSEQYF,TGTGCCAGCAGTGAAGCGACAGGGCTGGCCTTTAGCGAGCAGTACTTC
TRBJ2-7,.,.,TRBV5-4,17,CASSFAPGEARQGQQYF,TGTGCCAGCAGCTTCGCTCCGGGGGAGGCCCGACAGGGTCAGCAGTACTTC
TRBJ1-1,.,.,TRBV18,13,CASSSLEGTEAFF,TGTGCCAGCTCATCCTTAGAGGGAACTGAAGCTTTCTTT
TRBJ2-5,TRBD2,.,TRBV19,14,CASSIVGGGETQYF,TGTGCCAGTAGTATAGTTGGGGGGGGAGAGACCCAGTACTTC
TRBJ1-5,.,.,TRBV5-8,16,CASSLIPRGGWQPQHF,TGTGCCAGCAGCTTGATCCCCAGGGGTGGTTGGCAGCCCCAGCATTTT
TRBJ2-7,.,once,TRBV19,13,CASSVGGGYEQYF,TGTGCCAGTAGTGTCGGGGGAGGATACGAGCAGTACTTC
TRBJ1-3,.,.,TRBV2,14,CASSLQGSGNTIYF,TGTGCCAGCAGTCTACAGGGCTCTGGAAACACCATATATTTT
TRBJ2-4,.,.,TRBV2,16,CASSEKVRAAKNIQYF,TGTGCCAGCAGTGAAAAAGTCAGGGCAGCCAAAAACATTCAGTACTTC
TRBJ2-2,.,.,TRBV5-6,12,CASSFWEGELFF,TGTGCCAGCAGCTTTTGGGAGGGGGAGCTGTTTTTT
TRBJ2-3,.,.,TRBV18,13,CASSPTVTDTQYF,TGTGCCAGCTCACCGACAGTTACAGATACGCAGTATTTT